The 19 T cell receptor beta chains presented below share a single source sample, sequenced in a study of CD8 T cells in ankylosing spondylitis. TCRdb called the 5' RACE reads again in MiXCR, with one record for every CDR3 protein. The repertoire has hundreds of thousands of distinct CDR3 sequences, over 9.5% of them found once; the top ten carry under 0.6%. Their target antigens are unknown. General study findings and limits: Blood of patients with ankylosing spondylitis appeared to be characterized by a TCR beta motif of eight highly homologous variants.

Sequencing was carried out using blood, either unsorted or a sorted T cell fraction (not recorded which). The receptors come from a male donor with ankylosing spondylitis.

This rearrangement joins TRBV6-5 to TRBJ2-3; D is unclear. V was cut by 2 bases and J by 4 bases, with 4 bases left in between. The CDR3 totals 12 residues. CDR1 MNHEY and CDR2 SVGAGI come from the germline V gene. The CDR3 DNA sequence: TGTGCCAGCAGTTACCCATCAGATACGCAGTATTTT. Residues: CASSYPSDTQYF.

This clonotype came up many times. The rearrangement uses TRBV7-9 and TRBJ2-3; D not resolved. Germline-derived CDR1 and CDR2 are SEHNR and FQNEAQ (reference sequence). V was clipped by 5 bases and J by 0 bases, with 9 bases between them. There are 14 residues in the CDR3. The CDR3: CASSNPRSTDTQYF. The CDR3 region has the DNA TGTGCCAGCAGCAACCCAAGGAGCACAGATACGCAGTATTTT. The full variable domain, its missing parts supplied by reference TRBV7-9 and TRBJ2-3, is DTGVSQNPRHKITKRGQNVTFRCDPISEHNRLYWYRQTLGQGPEFLTYFQNEAQLEKSRLLSDRFSAERPKGSFSTLEIQRTEQGDSAMYLCASSNPRSTDTQYFGPGTRLTVL.

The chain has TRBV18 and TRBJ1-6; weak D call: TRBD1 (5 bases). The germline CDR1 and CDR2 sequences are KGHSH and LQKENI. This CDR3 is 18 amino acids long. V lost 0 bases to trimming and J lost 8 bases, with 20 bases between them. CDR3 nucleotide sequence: TGTGCCAGCTCACCACCGGGACCGATATCAAGTCGGCATTCACCCCTCCACTTT. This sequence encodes CASSPPGPISSRHSPLHF.

DNA of the CDR3: TGTGCCAGAGTTTCCACGGGCAACCACTTT. Amino acids: CARVSTGNHF. The V call is TRBV6-2 or TRBV6-3, the J call TRBJ1-6, with D uncertain. The V gene lost 9 bases and the J gene lost 18 bases, with 15 bases spanning the gap. The CDR3 runs 10 residues. Germline V gene data show CDR1 as MNHEY and CDR2 as SVGEGT.

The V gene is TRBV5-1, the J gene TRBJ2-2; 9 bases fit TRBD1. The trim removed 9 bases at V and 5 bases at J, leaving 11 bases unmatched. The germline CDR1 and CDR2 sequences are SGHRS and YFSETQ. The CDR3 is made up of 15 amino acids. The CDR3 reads CATSPGQGYTGELFF. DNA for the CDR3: TGCGCCACTTCACCGGGACAGGGATATACCGGGGAGCTGTTTTTT.

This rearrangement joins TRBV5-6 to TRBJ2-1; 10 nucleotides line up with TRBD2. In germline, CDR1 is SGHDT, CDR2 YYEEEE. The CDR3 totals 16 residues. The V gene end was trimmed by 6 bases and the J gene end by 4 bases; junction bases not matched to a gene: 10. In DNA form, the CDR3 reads TGTGCCAGCATCTTAGCGAGCGGGGGGGGATACAATGAGCAGTTCTTC. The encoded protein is CASILASGGGYNEQFF. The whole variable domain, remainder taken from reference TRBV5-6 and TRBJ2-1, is DAGVTQSPTHLIKTRGQQVTLRCSPKSGHDTVSWYQQALGQGPQFIFQYYEEEERQRGNFPDRFSGHQFPNYSSELNVNALLLGDSALYLCASILASGGGYNEQFFGPGTRLTVL.

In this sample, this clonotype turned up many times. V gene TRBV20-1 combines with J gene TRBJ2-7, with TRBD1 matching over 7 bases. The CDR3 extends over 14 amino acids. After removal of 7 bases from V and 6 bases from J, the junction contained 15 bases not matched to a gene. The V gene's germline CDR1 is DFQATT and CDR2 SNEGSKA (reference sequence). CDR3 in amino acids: CSVPDRLSVREQYF. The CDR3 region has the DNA TGCAGTGTCCCGGACAGGCTTTCGGTCCGCGAGCAGTACTTC.

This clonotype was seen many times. The CDR3 DNA follows: TGTGCCAGCAGCATACAGGTCATGAACACTGAAGCTTTCTTT. Its protein is CASSIQVMNTEAFF. V is TRBV7-2 and J is TRBJ1-1; TRBD1 might be the D (5 bases). Trimming removed 5 bases at V and 0 bases at J, with 10 bases between. CDR3 size: 14 residues. Looked up from germline, CDR1 is SGHTA and CDR2 is FQGNSA. Complete variable domain (other parts from reference TRBV7-2 and TRBJ1-1): GAGVSQSPSNKVTEKGKDVELRCDPISGHTALYWYRQSLGQGLEFLIYFQGNSAPDKSGLPSDRFSAERTGGSVSTLTIQRTQQEDSAVYLCASSIQVMNTEAFFGQGTRLTVV.

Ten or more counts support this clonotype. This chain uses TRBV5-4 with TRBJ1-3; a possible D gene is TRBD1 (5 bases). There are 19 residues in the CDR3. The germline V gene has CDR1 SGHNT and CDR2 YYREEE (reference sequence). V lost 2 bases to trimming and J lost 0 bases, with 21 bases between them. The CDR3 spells CASSLWGLMSGSSGNTIYF. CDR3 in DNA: TGTGCCAGCAGCTTATGGGGCCTGATGTCAGGGAGCTCTGGAAACACCATATATTTT.

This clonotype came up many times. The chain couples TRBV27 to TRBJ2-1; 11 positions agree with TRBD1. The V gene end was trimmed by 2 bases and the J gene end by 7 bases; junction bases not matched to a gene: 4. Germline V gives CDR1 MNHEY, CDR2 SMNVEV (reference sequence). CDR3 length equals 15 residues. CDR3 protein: CASSLRDRGLNEQFF. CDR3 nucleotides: TGTGCCAGCAGTTTAAGGGACAGGGGGTTGAATGAGCAGTTCTTC.

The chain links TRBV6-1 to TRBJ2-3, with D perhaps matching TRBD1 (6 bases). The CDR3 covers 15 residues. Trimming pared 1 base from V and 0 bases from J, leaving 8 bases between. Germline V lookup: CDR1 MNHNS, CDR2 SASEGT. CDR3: CASSEGTGSTDTQYF. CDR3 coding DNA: TGTGCCAGCAGTGAAGGAACAGGGAGCACAGATACGCAGTATTTT.

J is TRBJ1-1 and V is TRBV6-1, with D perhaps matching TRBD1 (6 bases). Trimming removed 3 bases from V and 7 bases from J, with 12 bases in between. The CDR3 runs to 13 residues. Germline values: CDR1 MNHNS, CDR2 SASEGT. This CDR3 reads CASSDPDRFEAFF. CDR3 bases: TGTGCCAGCAGTGACCCCGACAGGTTTGAAGCTTTCTTT.

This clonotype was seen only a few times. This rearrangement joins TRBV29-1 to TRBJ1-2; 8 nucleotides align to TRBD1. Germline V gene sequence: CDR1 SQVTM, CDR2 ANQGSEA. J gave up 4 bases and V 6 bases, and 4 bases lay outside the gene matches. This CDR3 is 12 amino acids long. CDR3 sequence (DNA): TGCAGCGTCCTCAGGGGGCTCTATGGCTACACCTTC. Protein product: CSVLRGLYGYTF.

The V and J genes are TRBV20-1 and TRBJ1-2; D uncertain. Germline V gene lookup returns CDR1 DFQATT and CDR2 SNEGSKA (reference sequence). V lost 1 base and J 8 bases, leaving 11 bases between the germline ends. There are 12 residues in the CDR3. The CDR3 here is CSARVWAGGYTF. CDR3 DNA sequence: TGCAGTGCTAGAGTCTGGGCCGGGGGCTACACCTTC.

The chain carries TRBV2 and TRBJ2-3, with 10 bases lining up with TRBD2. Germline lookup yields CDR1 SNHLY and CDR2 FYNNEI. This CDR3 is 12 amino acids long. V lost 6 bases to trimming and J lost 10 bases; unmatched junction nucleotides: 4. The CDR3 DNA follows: TGTGCCAGCAGCCTAGCGGGAGACCCGCAGTATTTT. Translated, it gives CASSLAGDPQYF.

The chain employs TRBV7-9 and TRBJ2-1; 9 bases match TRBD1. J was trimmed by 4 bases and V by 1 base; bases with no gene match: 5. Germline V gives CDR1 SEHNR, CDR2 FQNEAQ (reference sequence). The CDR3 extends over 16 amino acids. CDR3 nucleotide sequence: TGTGCCAGCAGCTTAGAGGACAGGGGTATTTACAATGAGCAGTTCTTC. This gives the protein CASSLEDRGIYNEQFF.

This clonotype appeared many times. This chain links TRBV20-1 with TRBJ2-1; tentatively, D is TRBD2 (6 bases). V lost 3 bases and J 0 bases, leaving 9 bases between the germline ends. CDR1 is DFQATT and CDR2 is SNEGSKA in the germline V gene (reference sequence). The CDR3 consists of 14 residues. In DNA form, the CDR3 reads TGCAGTGCTAGCGGGAGAGGCTCCTACAATGAGCAGTTCTTC. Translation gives CSASGRGSYNEQFF.

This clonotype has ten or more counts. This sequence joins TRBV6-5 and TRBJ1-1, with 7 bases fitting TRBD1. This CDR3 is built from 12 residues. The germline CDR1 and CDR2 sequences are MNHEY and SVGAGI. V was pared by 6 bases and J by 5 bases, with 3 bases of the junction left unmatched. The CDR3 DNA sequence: TGTGCCAGCAGCCGGACAGGAACTGAAGCTTTCTTT. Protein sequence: CASSRTGTEAFF.

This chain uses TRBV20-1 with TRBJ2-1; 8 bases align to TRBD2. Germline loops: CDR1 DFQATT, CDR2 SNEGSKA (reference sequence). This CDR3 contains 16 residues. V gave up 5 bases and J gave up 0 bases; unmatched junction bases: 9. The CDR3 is CSAGSQRGSSYNEQFF. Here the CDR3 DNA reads TGCAGTGCTGGTTCGCAGCGGGGGAGCTCCTACAATGAGCAGTTCTTC.